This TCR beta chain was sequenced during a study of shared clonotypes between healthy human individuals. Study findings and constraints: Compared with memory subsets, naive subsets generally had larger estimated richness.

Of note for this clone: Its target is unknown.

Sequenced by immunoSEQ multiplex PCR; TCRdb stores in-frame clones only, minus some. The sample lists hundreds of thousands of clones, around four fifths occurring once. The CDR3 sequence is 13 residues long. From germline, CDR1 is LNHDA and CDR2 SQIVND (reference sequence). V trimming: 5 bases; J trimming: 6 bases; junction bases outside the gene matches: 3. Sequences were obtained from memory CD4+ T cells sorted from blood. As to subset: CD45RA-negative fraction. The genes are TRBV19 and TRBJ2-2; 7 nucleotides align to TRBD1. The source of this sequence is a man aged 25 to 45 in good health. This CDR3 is CASSQTGAGELFF. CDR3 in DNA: TGTGCCAGTAGTCAAACAGGGGCCGGGGAGCTGTTTTTT. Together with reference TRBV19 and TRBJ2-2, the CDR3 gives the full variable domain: DGGITQSPKYLFRKEGQNVTLSCEQNLNHDAMYWYRQDPGQGLRLIYYSQIVNDFQKGDIAEGYSVSREKKESFPLTVTSAQKNPTAFYLCASSQTGAGELFFGEGSRLTVL.